This T cell receptor beta chain was obtained from a study of OX40 agonist ivuxolimab in advanced cancers. Study-level information: Having had anti-PD-1, anti-PD-L1 or anti-CTLA-4 therapy before was allowed, and approximately 40% had some.

Looked up from germline, CDR1 is SGHRS and CDR2 is YFSETQ. CDR3 size: 14 residues. V gave up 0 bases and J gave up 2 bases, with 9 bases separating them. Sequencing was performed with immunoSEQ multiplex PCR; in TCRdb, only in-frame clones are kept and a portion is missing. Among 75,000 to 100,000 clones, roughly 93% were seen once, and the ten largest hold 0.7% to 0.9%. The genes are TRBV5-1 and TRBJ2-7, with D uncertain. The sequencing here drew on CD4+ or CD8+ T cells sorted from blood, taken in a trial of the OX40 agonist ivuxolimab. The TCR sequence derives from an adult with an advanced solid tumor such as melanoma, head and neck, liver or kidney cancer. CDR3 in DNA: TGCGCCAGCAGCTTGGTCCCAGGAACCTACGAGCAGTACTTC. Encoded protein: CASSLVPGTYEQYF.